Presented here are 32 T cell receptor beta chains from one specimen sequenced in a study of T cell clusters in autoimmune cytopenias. TRB rearrangements were amplified by touch-down multiplex PCR with mixed TRB-A/B primers. TCRdb re-called the multiplex PCR reads; one entry per CDR3 protein, DNA not given. This repertoire includes about 1,100 distinct CDR3 sequences. TRB was amplified from about 260 ng of peripheral blood genomic DNA per sample. Input material: peripheral blood. These receptors all stem from a human donor with an autoimmune cytopenia or autoimmune hepatitis (not recorded which).

The V gene is TRBV28, the J gene TRBJ2-1; TCRdb indicates TRBD1, and absent DNA this call remains unverified. CDR3 length: 14 amino acids. Germline-derived CDR1 and CDR2 are MDHEN and SYDVKM. The CDR3 sequence: CASSLDREEDEQFF.

The chain is built from TRBV30 and TRBJ2-2; TCRdb returns TRBD1, unconfirmable since there is no DNA. CDR3 length: 11 residues. Germline V gene sequence: CDR1 GTSNPN, CDR2 SVGIG (reference sequence). The CDR3 protein is CAWSPGGELFF. The full variable domain, its missing parts supplied by reference TRBV30 and TRBJ2-2, is SQTIHQWPATLVQPVGSPLSLECTVEGTSNPNLYWYRQAAGRGLQLLFYSVGIGQISSEVPQNLSASRPQDRQFILSSKKLLLSDSGFYLCAWSPGGELFFGEGSRLTVL.

This clonotype shows up as hyperexpanded by frequency. The J gene is TRBJ2-1, the V gene TRBV29-1; TCRdb indicates TRBD1, and absent DNA this call remains unverified. Per the germline V gene, CDR1 is SQVTM and CDR2 is ANQGSEA. The CDR3 extends over 12 amino acids. The CDR3 sequence is CSVDRQGKEQFF.

Its frequency marks this clonotype as medium-sized. The chain carries TRBV4-2 and TRBJ1-3. Looked up from germline, CDR1 is LGHNA and CDR2 is YNFKEQ. The CDR3 sequence is 15 residues long. CDR3 region: CASSQEAGSGNTIYF.

By frequency, this clonotype registers medium-sized. The chain is built from TRBV24-1 and TRBJ2-3; as DNA is missing, the TRBD2 call by TCRdb cannot be tested. The CDR3 loop spans 16 amino acids. Germline assignment: CDR1 KGHDR and CDR2 SFDVKD. CDR3 amino acids: CATSDPSGGAADTQYF.

The chain recombines TRBV7-9 with TRBJ1-2. Per germline, CDR1 SEHNR and CDR2 FQNEAQ (reference sequence). The CDR3 runs to 15 residues. CDR3 loop: CASSLGLVDNYGYTF. Full variable domain (remainder filled in from reference TRBV7-9 and TRBJ1-2): DTGVSQNPRHKITKRGQNVTFRCDPISEHNRLYWYRQTLGQGPEFLTYFQNEAQLEKSRLLSDRFSAERPKGSFSTLEIQRTEQGDSAMYLCASSLGLVDNYGYTFGSGTRLTVV.

This clonotype is identified as medium-sized from frequency. The chain is built from TRBV5-4 and TRBJ1-4; TCRdb returns TRBD1, unconfirmable since there is no DNA. The CDR3 totals 15 residues. CDR1 and CDR2 (germline): SGHNT, YYREEE (reference sequence). CDR3 sequence: CASSNQGFRDEKLFF.

The chain carries TRBV28 and TRBJ2-1; the TRBD2 assignment by TCRdb is unverifiable without DNA. The CDR3 runs to 12 residues. CDR1 is MDHEN and CDR2 is SYDVKM in the germline V gene. This CDR3 reads CASSPPGLGQFF.

According to its frequency, this clonotype is medium-sized. V gene TRBV19 combines with J gene TRBJ1-5. Germline-derived CDR1 and CDR2 are LNHDA and SQIVND (reference sequence). This CDR3 comprises 13 residues. The CDR3 reads CATVDRFNQPQHF. Based on the CDR3 plus reference TRBV19 and TRBJ1-5, the full variable domain is DGGITQSPKYLFRKEGQNVTLSCEQNLNHDAMYWYRQDPGQGLRLIYYSQIVNDFQKGDIAEGYSVSREKKESFPLTVTSAQKNPTAFYLCATVDRFNQPQHFGDGTRLSIL.

This clonotype shows up as medium-sized by frequency. The CDR3 is CASSFEGGHEQFF. The rearrangement links TRBV27 to TRBJ2-1. Germline V gene sequence: CDR1 MNHEY, CDR2 SMNVEV (reference sequence). CDR3 length: 13 residues.

The genes are TRBV27 and TRBJ2-2; there is no DNA to check the TCRdb D call of TRBD1. This CDR3 has 16 amino acids. Per germline, CDR1 MNHEY and CDR2 SMNVEV (reference sequence). CDR3 sequence reads: CASSTTGCSNTGELFF.

CDR3 residues: CASSLGGSGELFF. V usage is TRBV7-6 and J usage is TRBJ2-2. Germline loops: CDR1 SGHVS, CDR2 FNYEAQ. This CDR3 contains 13 residues.

This chain's CDR3 is CASSLSLKAYEQYF. The chain couples TRBV7-2 to TRBJ2-7. Germline V gene sequence: CDR1 SGHTA, CDR2 FQGNSA. This CDR3 is 14 amino acids long.

This clonotype is deemed medium-sized (0.01 to 0.1%) by its frequency. The genes are TRBV10-3 and TRBJ2-2; lacking DNA, the TRBD1 call made by TCRdb goes unchecked. The germline V gene has CDR1 ENHRY and CDR2 SYGVKD. The CDR3 loop spans 17 amino acids. The CDR3 spells CAISELLQGANTGELFF.

This clonotype is labeled medium-sized (0.01 to 0.1%) based on frequency. The chain has TRBV11-2 and TRBJ2-2; with no DNA, the TCRdb D assignment of TRBD1 cannot be verified. Per germline, CDR1 SGHAT and CDR2 FQNNGV. CDR3 length: 15 amino acids. The CDR3 reads CASSLEPGFTGELFF.

This clonotype counts as medium-sized (0.01 to 0.1%) by frequency. The chain uses TRBV19 and TRBJ1-1; no DNA is available, so the TRBD1 call from TCRdb remains unchecked. CDR3 length: 14 amino acids. The V gene's germline CDR1 is LNHDA and CDR2 SQIVND (reference sequence). The CDR3 is CASTPQGTNTEAFF.

This clonotype is classed as medium-sized by frequency. This CDR3 reads CASSTLRKETQYF. This chain uses TRBV5-4 with TRBJ2-5. Germline V gene data show CDR1 as SGHNT and CDR2 as YYREEE (reference sequence). The length of the CDR3 is 13 residues.

This chain links TRBV6-5 with TRBJ2-4; TCRdb names TRBD1, which stays unverified in the absence of DNA. CDR3 length: 14 amino acids. Germline V lookup: CDR1 MNHEY, CDR2 SVGAGI. CDR3 protein: CASSPGLAENIQYF.

This clonotype shows up as medium-sized by frequency. V is TRBV24-1 and J is TRBJ2-1; TCRdb designates TRBD2, a call that cannot be tested without DNA. Germline V lookup: CDR1 KGHDR, CDR2 SFDVKD. The CDR3 is 15 amino acids. The CDR3: CATSTPEGLENEQFF.

This rearrangement joins TRBV19 to TRBJ2-5; TCRdb proposes TRBD1, but this gene call is untestable without DNA. The CDR3 has 15 residues. CDR1 is LNHDA and CDR2 is SQIVND in the germline V gene (reference sequence). The CDR3 is CASSKSRTGQETQYF. Based on the CDR3 plus reference TRBV19 and TRBJ2-5, the full variable domain is DGGITQSPKYLFRKEGQNVTLSCEQNLNHDAMYWYRQDPGQGLRLIYYSQIVNDFQKGDIAEGYSVSREKKESFPLTVTSAQKNPTAFYLCASSKSRTGQETQYFGPGTRLLVL.

The chain uses TRBV20-1 and TRBJ2-5. The CDR3 runs 15 residues. The germline V gene encodes CDR1 DFQATT and CDR2 SNEGSKA (reference sequence). The CDR3: CSAQNLGKLEETQYF.

Considering frequency, this clonotype is medium-sized. The chain employs TRBV4-1 and TRBJ2-2; the TCRdb call, TRBD2, lacks DNA for checking. The V gene's germline CDR1 is MGHRA and CDR2 YSYEKL. The CDR3 is made up of 20 amino acids. This CDR3 reads CASSQRGSGLAGGETGELFF.

Judged by frequency, this clonotype is medium-sized. CDR3 protein: CASRTSTGGGLYGYTF. This chain connects TRBV7-9 to TRBJ1-2; the TRBD1 assignment by TCRdb is unverifiable without DNA. The V gene's germline CDR1 is SEHNR and CDR2 FQNEAQ (reference sequence). This CDR3 region has 16 residues.

This clonotype registers medium-sized by frequency. The rearrangement joins TRBV7-2 to TRBJ2-2; TCRdb returns TRBD1, unconfirmable since there is no DNA. Germline V gene lookup returns CDR1 SGHTA and CDR2 FQGNSA. The CDR3 totals 17 residues. The CDR3 spells CASSSGGGTGYTGELFF.

This clonotype is deemed medium-sized by its frequency. The chain links TRBV9 to TRBJ2-2. This CDR3 region has 13 residues. Germline CDR1 SGDLS, CDR2 YYNGEE. The CDR3 reads CASSPANTGELFF.

This clonotype registers medium-sized by frequency. The rearrangement joins TRBV19 to TRBJ1-6; TCRdb designates TRBD1, a call that cannot be tested without DNA. The CDR3 sequence is 15 residues long. In germline, CDR1 is LNHDA, CDR2 SQIVND (reference sequence). The CDR3 protein is CASSPDRWNNSPLHF.

CDR3 region: CASSPDSLSYNEQFF. The J gene is TRBJ2-1, the V gene TRBV19; TCRdb outputs TRBD1, but without DNA this stays unchecked. Germline values: CDR1 LNHDA, CDR2 SQIVND (reference sequence). The CDR3 is made up of 15 amino acids.

The rearrangement uses TRBV6-5 and TRBJ2-7. CDR1 MNHEY and CDR2 SVGAGI come from the germline V gene. The CDR3 loop spans 11 amino acids. The CDR3 loop reads CASSDGHEQYF.

This clonotype is labeled medium-sized based on frequency. This sequence joins TRBV4-2 and TRBJ2-5; TCRdb proposes TRBD2, but this gene call is untestable without DNA. Germline CDR1 LGHNA, CDR2 YNFKEQ. The CDR3 totals 16 residues. The CDR3 sequence: CASSLTSGSLQETQYF.

The rearrangement joins TRBV7-2 to TRBJ2-5; absent DNA, TCRdb's TRBD1 call cannot be checked. Germline CDR1 SGHTA, CDR2 FQGNSA. This CDR3 is built from 15 residues. The CDR3 sequence is CASSSTDRGQGTQYF.

This clonotype shows up as medium-sized by frequency. The chain uses TRBV7-2 and TRBJ1-2. Germline loops: CDR1 SGHTA, CDR2 FQGNSA. This CDR3 region has 16 residues. CDR3 amino acids: CASSLWVGHRNYGYTF.

By frequency, this clonotype is large. The V call is TRBV6-1, the J call TRBJ2-7; TCRdb selects TRBD2, and the lack of DNA leaves this call unchecked. Germline CDR1 is MNHNS and CDR2 is SASEGT. The CDR3 loop spans 14 amino acids. CDR3 in amino acids: CASIQGTSLHEQYF.